Presented here are 29 T cell receptor beta chains from one specimen sequenced in a study of blood T cell repertoires in COVID-19. The table came from immunoSEQ multiplex PCR; TCRdb's copy has only in-frame clones and leaves some out. The sample holds around 360,000 clones, around 87% seen once. Sequenced input: peripheral blood. The receptors derive from a woman in her thirties with COVID-19, enrolled during active disease.

The gene calls are TRBV28 and TRBJ2-5; D ambiguous. V lost 3 bases to trimming and J lost 0 bases, with 5 bases between them. Germline CDR1 MDHEN, CDR2 SYDVKM. This CDR3 is 13 amino acids long. CDR3 loop: CASSFPNQETQYF. In DNA form, the CDR3 reads TGTGCCAGCAGTTTCCCAAACCAAGAGACCCAGTACTTC. Variable domain in full (rest from reference TRBV28 and TRBJ2-5): DVKVTQSSRYLVKRTGEKVFLECVQDMDHENMFWYRQDPGLGLRLIYFSYDVKMKEKGDIPEGYSVSREKKERFSLILESASTNQTSMYLCASSFPNQETQYFGPGTRLLVL.

A single count supports this clone. The chain is built from TRBV7-2 and TRBJ2-1; D gene unclear. Deletions cut 5 bases from V and 7 bases from J, with 12 bases between. Germline V gene data show CDR1 as SGHTA and CDR2 as FQGNSA. The CDR3 spans 13 residues. The CDR3 coding sequence is TGTGCCAGCAGCCTCCCGAAAGCTAATGAGCAGTTCTTC. This gives the protein CASSLPKANEQFF.

The V gene is TRBV7-2, the J gene TRBJ2-7, with 9 bases identical to TRBD2. V shed 4 bases, J shed 6 bases, and the junction held 10 bases outside the gene matches. The CDR3 spans 15 residues. The germline V gene has CDR1 SGHTA and CDR2 FQGNSA. CDR3 protein: CASSSNSGSQGEQYF. The CDR3 DNA follows: TGTGCCAGCAGCTCCAATAGCGGGAGTCAAGGCGAGCAGTACTTC.

This clone was picked up one time. V gene TRBV2 combines with J gene TRBJ2-5; possible D gene TRBD2, 6 bases. The CDR3 totals 17 residues. Germline-derived CDR1 and CDR2 are SNHLY and FYNNEI. V was clipped by 2 bases and J by 2 bases, with 18 bases between them. The CDR3 region has the DNA TGTGCCAGCAGTGAACGCGGGGTGTTAGTAACACAAGAGACCCAGTACTTC. This sequence encodes CASSERGVLVTQETQYF.

The chain recombines TRBV30 with TRBJ2-7; 11 bases align to TRBD2. V shed 0 bases and J 6 bases; nucleotides not matched to a gene: 1. The CDR3 length is 13 residues. Germline lookup yields CDR1 GTSNPN and CDR2 SVGIG (reference sequence). The chain's CDR3 is CAWSVLAGGEQYF. The CDR3 nucleotides read TGTGCCTGGAGTGTGCTAGCGGGGGGCGAGCAGTACTTC. Full variable domain (missing parts from reference TRBV30 and TRBJ2-7): SQTIHQWPATLVQPVGSPLSLECTVEGTSNPNLYWYRQAAGRGLQLLFYSVGIGQISSEVPQNLSASRPQDRQFILSSKKLLLSDSGFYLCAWSVLAGGEQYFGPGTRLTVT.

The gene calls are TRBV29-1 and TRBJ2-1, with a possible D match to TRBD2 (5 bases). Germline-derived CDR1 and CDR2 are SQVTM and ANQGSEA. The V end lost 0 bases, the J end lost 4 bases, and 13 bases lay between the germline ends. CDR3 length: 15 residues. CDR3 in DNA: TGCAGCGTTGAAGATCTCTACGGGGAATACAATGAGCAGTTCTTC. Protein product: CSVEDLYGEYNEQFF.

This chain connects TRBV2 to TRBJ2-7; D gene uncertain. This CDR3 region has 11 residues. Germline V gene lookup returns CDR1 SNHLY and CDR2 FYNNEI. Between the trimmed V and J ends, which lost 3 bases and 5 bases, there was a span of 5 bases. CDR3 sequence: CASSEAHEQYF. The CDR3 DNA sequence: TGTGCCAGCAGTGAGGCCCACGAGCAGTACTTC.

This chain connects TRBV24-1 to TRBJ2-3; D is unclear. CDR3 length: 13 residues. Looked up from germline, CDR1 is KGHDR and CDR2 is SFDVKD. Trimming stripped 5 bases from V and 0 bases from J, with 5 bases between. The CDR3 sequence: CATSVSSTDTQYF. DNA for the CDR3: TGTGCCACCAGTGTGAGTAGCACAGATACGCAGTATTTT.

This chain connects TRBV24-1 to TRBJ2-2, with 7 bases fitting TRBD1. With 7 bases clipped from V and 7 bases from J, the junction kept 11 bases outside the gene matches. The germline gives CDR1 KGHDR, CDR2 SFDVKD. This CDR3 is 15 amino acids long. The CDR3: CATRRPGQLFGELFF. Written as DNA, the CDR3 is TGTGCCACCAGGAGACCGGGACAGTTGTTCGGGGAGCTGTTTTTT.

This rearrangement joins TRBV5-1 to TRBJ2-5, with D possibly matching TRBD2 (5 bases). Germline V gene sequence: CDR1 SGHRS, CDR2 YFSETQ. This CDR3 region has 17 residues. V lost 6 bases, J lost 2 bases, and 23 bases lay in between. The CDR3 nucleotides are TGCGCCAGCAATTTGGTTTTGGGAACCCCGGGACAAGAGACCCAGTACTTC. It codes for CASNLVLGTPGQETQYF.

The V call is TRBV18, the J call TRBJ1-3; no clear D gene. V was cut by 2 bases and J by 9 bases, with 8 bases left in between. In germline, CDR1 is KGHSH, CDR2 LQKENI. The CDR3 loop spans 12 amino acids. The CDR3 DNA reads TGTGCCAGCTCACCAACCACCGGCACCATATATTTT. Amino acids: CASSPTTGTIYF.

This clone came up a few times. This chain uses TRBV7-6 with TRBJ2-2, with 8 bases lining up with TRBD1. The junction had 6 bases not matched to a gene; V was cut back by 5 bases and J by 1 base. The germline V gene encodes CDR1 SGHVS and CDR2 FNYEAQ. The CDR3 is made up of 16 amino acids. CDR3 nucleotide sequence: TGTGCCAGCAGCCTCCTCGGACAGGGGAACACCGGGGAGCTGTTTTTT. Protein product: CASSLLGQGNTGELFF.

The chain joins TRBV4-1 to TRBJ2-7, with 9 positions matching TRBD2. Germline values: CDR1 MGHRA, CDR2 YSYEKL. The V and J ends lost 0 bases and 3 bases, in that order; junction bases with no gene match: 6. The CDR3 has 16 amino acids. The DNA of the CDR3 is TGCGCCAGCAGCCAAGAGGGACCGACTAGCGGCTACGAGCAGTACTTC. This translates into CASSQEGPTSGYEQYF.

The chain has TRBV2 and TRBJ1-5; 11 bases are shared with TRBD1. In germline, CDR1 is SNHLY, CDR2 FYNNEI. CDR3 length equals 14 residues. V lost 9 bases to trimming and J lost 6 bases; unmatched junction nucleotides: 7. CDR3 protein: CASKGQGERQPQHF. The CDR3 region has the DNA TGTGCCAGTAAGGGACAGGGGGAACGTCAGCCCCAGCATTTT.

V is TRBV30 and J is TRBJ2-7; TRBD1 matches 8 bases. The germline CDR1 and CDR2 sequences are GTSNPN and SVGIG (reference sequence). J lost 3 bases, V lost 3 bases, and 4 bases had no gene match. CDR3 size: 13 residues. Written as DNA, the CDR3 is TGTGCCTGGAGCGAAGGGACAGGCTACGAGCAGTACTTC. This sequence encodes CAWSEGTGYEQYF.

CDR3 sequence (DNA): TGTGCCAGCAGCCCGGGACTAGCGGGAGGGACCCAGTACTTC. Residues: CASSPGLAGGTQYF. This chain joins TRBV28 and TRBJ2-5; 15 nucleotides match TRBD2. The CDR3 runs 14 residues. V lost 6 bases to trimming and J lost 7 bases; unmatched junction nucleotides: 3. Germline CDR1 reads MDHEN; CDR2 reads SYDVKM.

The chain joins TRBV6-5 to TRBJ1-1, with D perhaps TRBD1 (6 bases). Trimming stripped 6 bases from V and 10 bases from J, with 18 bases between. Germline V gives CDR1 MNHEY, CDR2 SVGAGI. CDR3 length equals 13 residues. CDR3 residues: CASSPRGAQIAFF. The CDR3 region has the DNA TGTGCCAGCAGCCCCCGGGGGGCGCAGATAGCTTTCTTT.

The chain has TRBV7-2 and TRBJ2-7, with 8 bases aligning to TRBD2. The V gene's germline CDR1 is SGHTA and CDR2 FQGNSA. There are 14 residues in the CDR3. V was clipped by 5 bases and J by 2 bases; unmatched bases: 5. The CDR3 DNA reads as TGTGCCAGCAGCCAATCAGCGGGAGCCTACGAGCAGTACTTC. This translates into CASSQSAGAYEQYF.

This chain uses TRBV7-9 with TRBJ2-1; 9 nucleotides align to TRBD2. The CDR3 spans 16 residues. Germline V gene sequence: CDR1 SEHNR, CDR2 FQNEAQ (reference sequence). V lost 7 bases and J lost 8; bases outside the gene matches: 15. This chain's CDR3 is CASTPPPGTSIYEQFF. In DNA, the CDR3 is TGTGCCAGCACCCCTCCTCCGGGGACTAGCATTTATGAGCAGTTCTTC.

This clone was seen a few times. The V gene is TRBV12-3 or TRBV12-4, the J gene TRBJ2-7, with TRBD1 matching 9 bases. With 6 bases clipped from V and 9 bases from J, the junction kept 9 bases outside the gene matches. CDR3 length: 13 amino acids. This chain's CDR3 is CASSPGTGMAQYF. Written as DNA, the CDR3 is TGTGCCAGCAGCCCTGGGACAGGGATGGCGCAGTACTTC.

The rearrangement links TRBV11-2 to TRBJ2-2; 10 nucleotides match TRBD2. From germline, CDR1 is SGHAT and CDR2 FQNNGV. V shed 5 bases and J 3 bases; nucleotides not matched to a gene: 3. The CDR3 totals 15 residues. The CDR3 region has the DNA TGTGCCAGCAGCCCCGGACTAGCGGACACCGGGGAGCTGTTTTTT. This encodes CASSPGLADTGELFF.

The chain combines TRBV5-1 with TRBJ2-1; possibly TRBD1 for D (6 bases). The CDR3 extends over 14 amino acids. The germline V gene encodes CDR1 SGHRS and CDR2 YFSETQ. V was trimmed by 3 bases and J by 6 bases, leaving 13 bases between them. CDR3: CASSWGHHPNEQFF. Here the CDR3 DNA reads TGCGCCAGCAGCTGGGGACACCACCCCAATGAGCAGTTCTTC. The full variable domain, its missing parts supplied by reference TRBV5-1 and TRBJ2-1, is KAGVTQTPRYLIKTRGQQVTLSCSPISGHRSVSWYQQTPGQGLQFLFEYFSETQRNKGNFPGRFSGRQFSNSRSEMNVSTLELGDSALYLCASSWGHHPNEQFFGPGTRLTVL.

This chain uses TRBV19 with TRBJ2-7; 7 nucleotides match TRBD1. The germline V gene encodes CDR1 LNHDA and CDR2 SQIVND (reference sequence). The ends lost 9 bases at V and 6 bases at J; junction bases unmatched: 11. The CDR3 covers 13 residues. CDR3 DNA sequence: TGTGCCAGCTCGACAGGGCTGTTGGTCGAGCAGTACTTC. Its translation: CASSTGLLVEQYF. The full variable domain, rest sourced from reference TRBV19 and TRBJ2-7, is DGGITQSPKYLFRKEGQNVTLSCEQNLNHDAMYWYRQDPGQGLRLIYYSQIVNDFQKGDIAEGYSVSREKKESFPLTVTSAQKNPTAFYLCASSTGLLVEQYFGPGTRLTVT.

The chain is built from TRBV9 and TRBJ2-3; D is ambiguous. Germline assignment: CDR1 SGDLS and CDR2 YYNGEE. The CDR3 spans 14 residues. Trimming shortened V by 0 bases and J by 0 bases, and 5 bases separated the two germline ends. The CDR3 protein is CASSVAVSTDTQYF. CDR3 nucleotides: TGTGCCAGCAGCGTAGCGGTTAGCACAGATACGCAGTATTTT.

The rearrangement joins TRBV5-1 to TRBJ2-7, with 9 bases fitting TRBD1. The germline CDR1 and CDR2 sequences are SGHRS and YFSETQ. This CDR3 comprises 15 residues. Unmatched junction bases numbered 4, after V lost 1 base and J lost 2 bases. For the CDR3, the DNA is TGCGCCAGCAGCTTGCCCGGGACAGGGACCTACGAGCAGTACTTC. It codes for CASSLPGTGTYEQYF. Drawing the rest from reference TRBV5-1 and TRBJ2-7, the complete variable domain is KAGVTQTPRYLIKTRGQQVTLSCSPISGHRSVSWYQQTPGQGLQFLFEYFSETQRNKGNFPGRFSGRQFSNSRSEMNVSTLELGDSALYLCASSLPGTGTYEQYFGPGTRLTVT.

The chain is built from TRBV3-1 (or the pseudogene TRBV3-2) and TRBJ2-2, with 7 bases that match TRBD1. The junction had 4 bases not matched to a gene; V was cut back by 3 bases and J by 0 bases. CDR3 length: 16 residues. CDR1 is LGHDT, CDR2 YNNKEL, per germline (reference sequence). For the CDR3, the DNA is TGTGCCAGCAGCCACCCCGACAGGGCGAACACCGGGGAGCTGTTTTTT. Translation gives CASSHPDRANTGELFF.

The gene calls are TRBV28 and TRBJ1-6; possibly TRBD1 for D (5 bases). CDR1 MDHEN and CDR2 SYDVKM come from the germline V gene. CDR3 length: 18 residues. Trimming stripped 8 bases from V and 6 bases from J, with 26 bases between. CDR3 bases: TGTGCCAGCTTCCCCATCTCCCAGGGATTAAGAGTTAATTCACCCCTCCACTTT. Amino acids: CASFPISQGLRVNSPLHF.

The rearrangement joins TRBV15 to TRBJ2-1; no reliable D call. This CDR3 has 13 amino acids. V lost 0 bases to trimming and J lost 9 bases, with 9 bases between them. CDR1 LNHNV and CDR2 YYDKDF come from the germline V gene (reference sequence). The CDR3 region is CATSREKRAEQFF. In DNA form, the CDR3 reads TGTGCCACCAGCAGAGAGAAGCGCGCTGAGCAGTTCTTC.

The genes are TRBV19 and TRBJ1-5; perhaps TRBD1 as D (6 bases). This CDR3 has 15 amino acids. V was pared by 5 bases and J by 0 bases, with 11 bases between. The germline gives CDR1 LNHDA, CDR2 SQIVND (reference sequence). CDR3 nucleotide sequence: TGTGCCAGTAGTCCAGGACAGTATAGCAATCAGCCCCAGCATTTT. Its protein product is CASSPGQYSNQPQHF.